Listed below are T cell receptor beta chains from one sample, sequenced in a study of blood T cells in healthy people across ages. TCRdb reprocessed the 5' RACE reads via MiXCR and lists one record per CDR3 protein. The data contain more than 900,000 distinct CDR3 sequences, approximately 26% of them seen just once; the ten biggest clones take up about 0.69%. These data were likewise used in another study, on T cells of mothers and their children.

The sequencing sample was made of blood. These receptors originate from a girl aged 2-9 years in good health. The CDR3 runs from the conserved cysteine through the conserved F or W. The D gene is left open where the match is weak.

d_gene: -; v_gene: TRBV7-9; j_gene: TRBJ2-7; CDR3aa: CASSQSSSFTSPDEQYF
d_gene: -; v_gene: TRBV12-3/TRBV12-4; j_gene: TRBJ1-1; CDR3aa: CASIEITVNTEAFF
d_gene: TRBD2; v_gene: TRBV12-3/TRBV12-4; j_gene: TRBJ2-2; CDR3aa: CASTRTSGAAGELFF
d_gene: -; v_gene: TRBV7-9; j_gene: -; CDR3aa: CASSLLYKEQYF
d_gene: -; v_gene: TRBV5-5; j_gene: TRBJ1-4; CDR3aa: CASSTPGLEKLFF
d_gene: -; v_gene: TRBV29-1; j_gene: -; CDR3aa: CSVDRSGEQYF
d_gene: TRBD2; v_gene: TRBV20-1; j_gene: TRBJ2-7; CDR3aa: CSARDRAGGPYEQYF
d_gene: -; v_gene: TRBV5-1; j_gene: TRBJ1-1; CDR3aa: CASSLELDTEAFF
d_gene: -; v_gene: TRBV11-2; j_gene: -; CDR3aa: CASSQGAGKVNEQFF
d_gene: -; v_gene: TRBV5-4; j_gene: TRBJ2-6; CDR3aa: CANPSGANVLTF
d_gene: TRBD1; v_gene: TRBV4-2; j_gene: TRBJ1-2; CDR3aa: CASSQLPGQGAVDSGYTF
d_gene: TRBD2; v_gene: TRBV4-1; j_gene: TRBJ2-5; CDR3aa: CASSRLPEGLEETQYF
d_gene: TRBD2; v_gene: TRBV6-1; j_gene: TRBJ2-5; CDR3aa: CASSKPSGGLWETQYF
d_gene: TRBD1; v_gene: TRBV11-2; j_gene: TRBJ1-2; CDR3aa: CASSSGQGALNYGYTF
d_gene: -; v_gene: TRBV9; j_gene: TRBJ2-7; CDR3aa: CASSVGDSFEVEQYF
d_gene: -; v_gene: TRBV29-1; j_gene: TRBJ2-7; CDR3aa: CSVGDAEQYF
d_gene: -; v_gene: TRBV3-1; j_gene: TRBJ1-1; CDR3aa: CASSPPRWRGPSRNTEAFF
d_gene: -; v_gene: TRBV7-8; j_gene: TRBJ2-6; CDR3aa: CASTWGAFILTGANVLTF
d_gene: -; v_gene: TRBV9; j_gene: TRBJ1-2; CDR3aa: CASSVGDGGYTF
d_gene: -; v_gene: TRBV7-6; j_gene: TRBJ2-2; CDR3aa: CTSRRTENTGELFF
d_gene: TRBD2; v_gene: TRBV25-1; j_gene: TRBJ2-4; CDR3aa: CASSQTAAGLAQYF
d_gene: TRBD1; v_gene: TRBV6-1; j_gene: TRBJ2-2; CDR3aa: CASSRQGRTGELFF
d_gene: -; v_gene: TRBV20-1; j_gene: TRBJ2-3; CDR3aa: CSASDFPDTQYF
d_gene: -; v_gene: TRBV29-1; j_gene: TRBJ1-6; CDR3aa: CSVQAGLGPLHF
d_gene: TRBD1; v_gene: TRBV13; j_gene: -; CDR3aa: CASSRWGQGQYF